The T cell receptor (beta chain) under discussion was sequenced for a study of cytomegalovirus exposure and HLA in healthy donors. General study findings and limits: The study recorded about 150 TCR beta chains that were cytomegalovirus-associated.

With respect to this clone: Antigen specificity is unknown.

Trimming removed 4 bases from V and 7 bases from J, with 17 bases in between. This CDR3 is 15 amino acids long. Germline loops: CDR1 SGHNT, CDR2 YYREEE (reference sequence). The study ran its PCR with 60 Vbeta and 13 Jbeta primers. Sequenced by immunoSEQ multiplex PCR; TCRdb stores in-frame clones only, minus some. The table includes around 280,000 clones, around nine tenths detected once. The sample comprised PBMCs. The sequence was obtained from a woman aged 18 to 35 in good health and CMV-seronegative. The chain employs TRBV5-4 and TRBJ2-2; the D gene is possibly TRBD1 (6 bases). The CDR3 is CASSAMRGNDGELFF. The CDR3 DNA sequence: TGTGCCAGCAGCGCCATGAGGGGGAATGACGGGGAGCTGTTTTTT.